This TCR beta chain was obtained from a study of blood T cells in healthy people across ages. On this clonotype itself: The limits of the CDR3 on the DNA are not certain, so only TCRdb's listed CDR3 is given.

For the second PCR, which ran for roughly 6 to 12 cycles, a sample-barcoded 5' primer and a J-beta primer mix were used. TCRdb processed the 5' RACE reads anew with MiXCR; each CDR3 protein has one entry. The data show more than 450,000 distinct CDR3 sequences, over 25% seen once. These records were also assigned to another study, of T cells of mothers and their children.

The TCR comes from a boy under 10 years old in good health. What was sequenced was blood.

CDR3 sequence: CASSLASGQPSFGPGTYNEQFF. This chain uses TRBV5-6 with TRBJ2-1; the D segment call TRBD2 is taken from the table without a DNA check. The germline V gene has CDR1 SGHDT and CDR2 YYEEEE. The CDR3 totals 22 residues, both ends included.